These T cell receptor beta chains were read from a single sample in a study of radiation and T cells in renal cell carcinoma. Method: immunoSEQ multiplex PCR; TCRdb's copy keeps in-frame clones and lacks some. Of some 50,000 clones in the sample, around 83% were seen once. Sequenced material: blood, taken from a patient whose treatment included radiotherapy and nephrectomy. These receptors all come from a woman between 65 and 79 years old with renal cell carcinoma. Both conserved end residues are part of each CDR3. D genes are given only for firm matches. A row's size may be missing; if present it is once, few, many or a size class.

>TRBJ2-1|TRBV10-3|.|TRBD2
TGTGCCACCAATCGGGCTAGCGGGAGTTCGGGCAATGAGCAGTTCTTC
CATNRASGSSGNEQFF
>TRBJ2-7|TRBV5-1|few|TRBD2
TGCGCCAGTGGGACTAGCGAGGACGAGCAGTACTTC
CASGTSEDEQYF
>TRBJ2-7|TRBV6-6|.|TRBD2
TGTGCCAGCAGCTCACTAGCGGGGATGTACGAGCAGTACTTC
CASSSLAGMYEQYF
>TRBJ2-7|TRBV18|.|.
TGTGCCAGCTCACCCAGGGACGGCGCCTACGAGCAGTACTTC
CASSPRDGAYEQYF
>TRBJ2-5|TRBV15|once|TRBD1
TGTGCCACCAGCAGAGACTTGGGACAGCAAGAGACCCAGTACTTC
CATSRDLGQQETQYF
>TRBJ1-5|TRBV5-1|.|.
TGCGCCAGCAGCGTCAGCGGTGGCAATCAGCCCCAGCATTTT
CASSVSGGNQPQHF
>TRBJ2-7|TRBV5-5|.|TRBD1
TGCGCCAGCAGCTCAGGACAGGGTACGGCCTACGAGCAGTACTTC
CASSSGQGTAYEQYF
>TRBJ2-3|TRBV6-1|once|.
TGTGCCAGCAGTGAACCGGGCTATAGCACAGATACGCAGTATTTT
CASSEPGYSTDTQYF
>TRBJ1-2|TRBV19|.|TRBD1
TGTGCCAGTAGTCCTTCGACAGGGGCAATTAATGGCTACACCTTC
CASSPSTGAINGYTF
>TRBJ2-3|TRBV7-3|.|TRBD1
TGTGCCAGCAGCTCGACGGACAGGGCAGATACGCAGTATTTT
CASSSTDRADTQYF
>TRBJ2-6|TRBV27|.|.
TGTGCCAGCAAGCTGGCAGGGATGACCTCTGGGGCCAACGTCCTGACTTTC
CASKLAGMTSGANVLTF
>TRBJ2-1|TRBV10-3|once|TRBD1
TGTGCCATCAGTGAAAAGAACAGGGGCAATGAGCAGTTCTTC
CAISEKNRGNEQFF